The sequence of this T cell receptor (beta chain) was determined in a study of blood T cell repertoires in COVID-19. Germline values: CDR1 SGHRS, CDR2 YFSETQ. The V gene end was trimmed by 7 bases and the J gene end by 4 bases; junction bases not matched to a gene: 9. The CDR3 runs 14 residues. The repertoire was sequenced with immunoSEQ multiplex PCR; TCRdb's copy has only in-frame clones and lacks some. This sample has around 400,000 clones, with around nine tenths found just once. The participants were between 18 and 89 years old and came from roughly 25 US areas. Symptom resolution, clearance, or two negative PCRs marked donors in Cohort 3 as recovered.

This receptor was identified in a woman in her 30s who had recovered from COVID-19. The rearrangement uses TRBV5-1 and TRBJ1-1; 8 bases fit TRBD1. The sample comprised PBMCs or T cells enriched from blood (not recorded which). CDR3: CASYTGQGGTEAFF. The CDR3, as DNA: TGCGCCAGCTATACTGGACAGGGTGGCACTGAAGCTTTCTTT.